One sample yielded the 31 T cell receptor beta chains listed below, sequenced in a study of T cells in Graves' hyperthyroidism and ophthalmopathy. TCR beta CDR3 region amplification was performed from RNA transcripts. First-round RT-PCR with HTBI primers amplified the TCR CDR3 region. One entry per CDR3 protein, called by TCRdb with MiXCR from the multiplex PCR reads. The sample lists about 250,000 distinct CDR3 sequences, around 20% seen once, with 64% in the top ten. The sample comprised blood. The source of these receptors is a man aged 30 to 45 with Graves' ophthalmopathy.

This chain connects TRBV6-1 to TRBJ2-1; D unresolved. The CDR3 extends over 11 amino acids. Trimming stripped 6 bases from V and 6 bases from J, with 6 bases between. Germline V gene sequence: CDR1 MNHNS, CDR2 SASEGT. The CDR3 coding sequence is TGTGCCAGCAGGGTGATCAATGAGCAGTTCTTC. Translated, it gives CASRVINEQFF.

This clonotype was counted only a few times. The genes are TRBV3-1 and TRBJ1-2; no reliable D call. Germline V gene lookup returns CDR1 LGHDT and CDR2 YNNKEL (reference sequence). V gave up 4 bases and J gave up 2 bases, with 8 bases separating them. The CDR3 totals 13 residues. CDR3 DNA sequence: TGTGCCAGCAGCCCTATGGGGAACTATGGCTACACCTTC. Its protein product is CASSPMGNYGYTF.

The rearrangement uses TRBV14 and TRBJ2-5, with 7 positions matching TRBD2. This CDR3 has 15 amino acids. After removal of 5 bases from V and 2 bases from J, the junction contained 8 bases not matched to a gene. Germline CDR1 reads SGHDN; CDR2 reads FVKESK. Written as DNA, the CDR3 is TGTGCCAGCAGCTATGGGACTATGACTCAAGAGACCCAGTACTTC. Protein sequence: CASSYGTMTQETQYF.

This clonotype was detected a few times. The rearrangement links TRBV30 to TRBJ1-5; TRBD1 matches at 8 bases. With V trimmed by 5 bases and J by 2 bases, 2 bases remained unmatched. This CDR3 spans 13 amino acids. In germline, CDR1 is GTSNPN, CDR2 SVGIG (reference sequence). The CDR3 region has the DNA TGTGCCTGGGACAGGGGAGGCAATCAGCCCCAGCATTTT. Translating gives CAWDRGGNQPQHF.

In its sample, this clonotype was seen a few times. The chain has TRBV14 and TRBJ2-7; the match to TRBD2 covers 8 bases. V trimming: 6 bases; J trimming: 7 bases; junction bases outside the gene matches: 11. Germline V lookup: CDR1 SGHDN, CDR2 FVKESK. This CDR3 has 14 residues. Here the CDR3 DNA reads TGTGCCAGCAGTAGGTATAGCGGGGCCGGGGAGCAGTACTTC. As protein: CASSRYSGAGEQYF.

This clonotype was recorded once. CDR3: CASRDHFTDTQYF. In DNA form, the CDR3 reads TGTGCCAGCAGGGACCATTTTACGGATACGCAGTATTTT. The chain combines TRBV3-1 with TRBJ2-3; no firm D call. Trimming took off 6 bases at V and 6 bases at J, with 13 bases between the two ends. Looked up from germline, CDR1 is LGHDT and CDR2 is YNNKEL (reference sequence). This CDR3 has 13 amino acids.

Only a few counts were recorded for this clonotype. J is TRBJ1-1 and V is TRBV2; D call uncertain. The CDR3 is 13 amino acids. From germline, CDR1 is SNHLY and CDR2 FYNNEI. Trimming took off 4 bases at V and 3 bases at J, with 9 bases between the two ends. The CDR3 nucleotides read TGTGCCAGCAGTGCGGGAAGAGACACTGAAGCTTTCTTT. The encoded protein is CASSAGRDTEAFF.

This clonotype was found a few times. The CDR3 loop is CASSLRQGIQPQHF. The CDR3 nucleotides are TGTGCCAGCAGTCTCAGACAGGGGATTCAGCCCCAGCATTTT. The chain is built from TRBV27 and TRBJ1-5; TRBD1 matches at 8 bases. Germline V lookup: CDR1 MNHEY, CDR2 SMNVEV (reference sequence). With V trimmed by 5 bases and J by 6 bases, 6 bases remained unmatched. This CDR3 has 14 residues.

This clonotype was observed at least ten times. The chain couples TRBV7-3 to TRBJ2-1; the D gene is possibly TRBD2 (5 bases). Germline CDR1 reads SGHTA; CDR2 reads FQGTGA. CDR3 length: 13 amino acids. Deletions cut 0 bases from V and 5 bases from J, with 5 bases between. The CDR3 loop is CASSLTEDNEQFF. The CDR3 bases are TGTGCCAGCAGCTTAACGGAGGACAATGAGCAGTTCTTC.

This clonotype was detected many times. The gene calls are TRBV15 and TRBJ1-1; D remains unclear. CDR1 LNHNV and CDR2 YYDKDF come from the germline V gene (reference sequence). The CDR3 is 15 residues long. Trimming pared 0 bases from V and 1 base from J, leaving 9 bases between. The CDR3 sequence: CATSRETAGNTEAFF. For the CDR3, the DNA is TGTGCCACCAGCAGAGAGACGGCGGGGAACACTGAAGCTTTCTTT. The variable domain in full, completed from reference TRBV15 and TRBJ1-1, reads DAMVIQNPRYQVTQFGKPVTLSCSQTLNHNVMYWYQQKSSQAPKLLFHYYDKDFNNEADTPDNFQSRRPNTSFCFLDIRSPGLGDTAMYLCATSRETAGNTEAFFGQGTRLTVV.

This clonotype was seen ten or more times. The chain employs TRBV11-1 and TRBJ2-1; TRBD1 matches at 9 bases. The CDR3 runs to 15 residues. The trim removed 4 bases at V and 7 bases at J, leaving 8 bases unmatched. In germline, CDR1 is SGHAT, CDR2 FQDESV (reference sequence). CDR3 amino acids: CASSSTGTGLNEQFF. In nucleotides, the CDR3 is TGTGCCAGCAGCTCGACCGGGACAGGGTTGAATGAGCAGTTCTTC.

This chain joins TRBV7-9 and TRBJ2-5, with D possibly TRBD1 on 6 matching bases. V lost 2 bases and J lost 5, with 12 bases in between. Germline values: CDR1 SEHNR, CDR2 FQNEAQ (reference sequence). The CDR3 spans 14 residues. The CDR3 nucleotides read TGTGCCAGCAGCTTACAGGGGCGTGGGGAGACCCAGTACTTC. It translates to CASSLQGRGETQYF.

There are a few counts of this clonotype. V gene TRBV5-1 combines with J gene TRBJ1-2, with 7 bases matching TRBD1. The V segment lost 4 bases and the J segment 2 bases; nucleotides outside the gene matches: 5. This CDR3 region has 14 residues. In germline, CDR1 is SGHRS, CDR2 YFSETQ. CDR3 protein: CASSGGTENYGYTF. The CDR3 DNA sequence: TGCGCCAGCAGCGGCGGGACAGAGAACTATGGCTACACCTTC.

This clonotype was seen repeatedly, ten times or more. The genes are TRBV2 and TRBJ1-2; D possibly corresponds to TRBD1 (6 bases). The V end lost 6 bases, the J end lost 6 bases, and 11 bases lay between the germline ends. The CDR3 is 12 residues long. Germline V gene sequence: CDR1 SNHLY, CDR2 FYNNEI. CDR3 nucleotides: TGTGCCAGCAGCCAACAGGGAAATGGCTACACCTTC. Translated: CASSQQGNGYTF.

V usage is TRBV20-1 and J usage is TRBJ1-2; 7 positions match TRBD1. V gave up 5 bases and J gave up 4 bases; unmatched junction bases: 10. The CDR3 contains 14 residues. CDR1 and CDR2 from the germline V gene are DFQATT and SNEGSKA (reference sequence). CDR3 sequence reads: CSAPGTVPFYGYTF. The CDR3 DNA sequence: TGCAGTGCTCCTGGGACAGTCCCTTTCTATGGCTACACCTTC.

This clonotype was seen a few times. The chain couples TRBV20-1 to TRBJ2-7, with 8 bases aligning to TRBD1. This CDR3 has 15 residues. Trimming took 1 base from V and 0 from J; bases not matched to a gene: 5. CDR1 DFQATT and CDR2 SNEGSKA come from the germline V gene (reference sequence). The CDR3 DNA reads as TGCAGTGCTAGAGCAGGGACAGGTCCCTCCTACGAGCAGTACTTC. This gives the protein CSARAGTGPSYEQYF.

This clonotype has a count of ten or more. DNA for the CDR3: TGTGCCTGGAGTGTTATAGGGGGTGAGCAGTACTTC. Protein: CAWSVIGGEQYF. This chain links TRBV30 with TRBJ2-7; a possible D gene is TRBD1 (6 bases). CDR3 length: 12 residues. V gave up 0 bases and J gave up 7 bases, with 10 bases separating them. In germline, CDR1 is GTSNPN, CDR2 SVGIG (reference sequence).

The chain recombines TRBV19 with TRBJ2-1, with 8 bases identical to TRBD2. Per germline, CDR1 LNHDA and CDR2 SQIVND (reference sequence). V lost 2 bases and J lost 9; bases outside the gene matches: 9. This CDR3 comprises 15 residues. The CDR3, as DNA: TGTGCCAGTAGTATAAGCGGGAGTCTAGGTAGTGAGCAGTTCTTC. Amino acids: CASSISGSLGSEQFF.

This clonotype appeared many times. The genes are TRBV28 and TRBJ1-2; the D is unclear. This CDR3 spans 17 amino acids. Trimming removed 5 bases at V and 0 bases at J, with 19 bases between. The germline V gene has CDR1 MDHEN and CDR2 SYDVKM. CDR3 sequence reads: CASSLTFYGQTNYGYTF. The CDR3 DNA reads TGTGCCAGCAGTCTGACATTTTACGGGCAGACTAACTATGGCTACACCTTC.

CDR3 sequence: CASSSAGGPPDTQYF. CDR3 DNA sequence: TGTGCCAGCAGTTCAGCGGGAGGGCCCCCAGATACGCAGTATTTT. The J gene is TRBJ2-3, the V gene TRBV7-6; 10 nucleotides match TRBD2. The CDR3 is made up of 15 amino acids. Germline CDR1 and CDR2: SGHVS and FNYEAQ. Losses at the gene ends were 6 bases for V and 4 bases for J; bases not matched to a gene: 7.

This chain joins TRBV7-9 and TRBJ1-3; 9 bases agree with TRBD1. Germline CDR1 and CDR2: SEHNR and FQNEAQ (reference sequence). After removal of 5 bases from V and 3 bases from J, the junction contained 5 bases not matched to a gene. This CDR3 contains 15 residues. CDR3 nucleotides: TGTGCCAGCAGCCCACAGGGGGCTTTTGGAAACACCATATATTTT. Its protein product is CASSPQGAFGNTIYF.

This clonotype was observed at least ten times. The chain uses TRBV3-1 and TRBJ2-5, with 7 bases lining up with TRBD2. V lost 5 bases and J lost 10; bases outside the gene matches: 7. Per the germline V gene, CDR1 is LGHDT and CDR2 is YNNKEL (reference sequence). This CDR3 has 12 amino acids. Written as DNA, the CDR3 is TGTGCCAGCAGCACTGGACTAGGGGTCCAGTACTTC. Translated: CASSTGLGVQYF.

This chain links TRBV20-1 with TRBJ2-1; 7 nucleotides agree with TRBD2. Trimming cost V 2 bases and J 0 bases; bases outside gene matches: 7. This CDR3 region has 16 residues. Germline-derived CDR1 and CDR2 are DFQATT and SNEGSKA (reference sequence). DNA of the CDR3: TGCAGTGCTAGATCTAGCGGCCAACGCTCCTACAATGAGCAGTTCTTC. Amino acids: CSARSSGQRSYNEQFF.

The chain is built from TRBV11-3 and TRBJ2-1; D gene uncertain. CDR3 size: 12 residues. V was pared by 1 base and J by 8 bases, with 6 bases between. CDR1 and CDR2 from the germline V gene are SGHNT and YENEEA. The CDR3 is CASSLVSDEQFF. CDR3 coding DNA: TGTGCCAGCAGCTTAGTCTCGGATGAGCAGTTCTTC. The variable domain in full, with the rest retrieved from reference TRBV11-3 and TRBJ2-1, is EAGVVQSPRYKIIEKKQPVAFWCNPISGHNTLYWYLQNLGQGPELLIRYENEEAVDDSQLPKDRFSAERLKGVDSTLKIQPAELGDSAVYLCASSLVSDEQFFGPGTRLTVL.

J is TRBJ2-2 and V is TRBV7-9; the D gene is possibly TRBD1 (6 bases). Germline CDR1 reads SEHNR; CDR2 reads FQNEAQ (reference sequence). Trimming took 2 bases from V and 7 from J, leaving 26 bases between them. The length of the CDR3 is 19 residues. CDR3 in amino acids: CASSLTTGQSLDYGGELFF. The CDR3, as DNA: TGTGCCAGCAGCTTAACTACTGGACAGTCACTAGATTACGGCGGGGAGCTGTTTTTT.

This clonotype was seen repeatedly, ten times or more. The chain carries TRBV11-2 and TRBJ2-1, with 8 bases identical to TRBD2. Germline V lookup: CDR1 SGHAT, CDR2 FQNNGV. The trim removed 8 bases at V and 6 bases at J, leaving 15 bases unmatched. The CDR3 covers 16 residues. The CDR3 nucleotides are TGTGCCAGCCTAGCCCCGGGACTAGTATTCTCCAATGAGCAGTTCTTC. Translating it yields CASLAPGLVFSNEQFF. Filled out from reference TRBV11-2 and TRBJ2-1, the complete variable domain reads EAGVAQSPRYKIIEKRQSVAFWCNPISGHATLYWYQQILGQGPKLLIQFQNNGVVDDSQLPKDRFSAERLKGVDSTLKIQPAKLEDSAVYLCASLAPGLVFSNEQFFGPGTRLTVL.

A few counts support this clonotype. The rearrangement joins TRBV10-3 to TRBJ2-1; D is unclear. The CDR3 sequence is 15 residues long. Germline V CDR1 and CDR2: ENHRY, SYGVKD. V lost 5 bases and J 7 bases, leaving 18 bases between the germline ends. This CDR3 reads CAISSKGKEENEQFF. CDR3 DNA sequence: TGTGCCATCAGTTCAAAAGGGAAGGAAGAGAATGAGCAGTTCTTC.

V is TRBV7-3 and J is TRBJ2-7; 9 bases align to TRBD2. Germline CDR1 and CDR2: SGHTA and FQGTGA. The CDR3 totals 17 residues. Trimming removed 5 bases from V and 3 bases from J; junction bases left unmatched: 14. The CDR3: CASSQDRAPREGYEQYF. CDR3 sequence (DNA): TGTGCCAGCAGCCAAGATCGGGCTCCGCGGGAGGGCTACGAGCAGTACTTC.

The chain joins TRBV24-1 to TRBJ2-2; D remains unclear. Trimming left V 3 bases short and J 3 bases short, with 7 bases between. Germline V lookup: CDR1 KGHDR, CDR2 SFDVKD. The CDR3 runs 14 residues. The CDR3 DNA is TGTGCCACCAGTGATCCCGGACACACCGGGGAGCTGTTTTTT. It translates to CATSDPGHTGELFF.

This clonotype was picked up many times. This chain uses TRBV2 with TRBJ2-3; D perhaps matches TRBD2 (5 bases). V was cut by 7 bases and J by 4 bases, with 15 bases left in between. The CDR3 is 14 amino acids. Germline CDR1 is SNHLY and CDR2 is FYNNEI. The CDR3 coding sequence is TGTGCCAGCACGGCGGGCGGATTTGCAGATACGCAGTATTTT. Translating it yields CASTAGGFADTQYF. The whole variable domain, remainder taken from reference TRBV2 and TRBJ2-3, is EPEVTQTPSHQVTQMGQEVILRCVPISNHLYFYWYRQILGQKVEFLVSFYNNEISEKSEIFDDQFSVERPDGSNFTLKIRSTKLEDSAMYFCASTAGGFADTQYFGPGTRLTVL.

There are many counts of this clonotype. The chain uses TRBV30 and TRBJ2-6; no definite D call. V was shortened by 8 bases and J by 4 bases, with 6 bases between the two germline ends. The germline CDR1 and CDR2 sequences are GTSNPN and SVGIG (reference sequence). This CDR3 comprises 11 residues. This chain's CDR3 is CALGGANVLTF. CDR3 nucleotides: TGTGCCCTTGGGGGGGCCAACGTCCTGACTTTC.